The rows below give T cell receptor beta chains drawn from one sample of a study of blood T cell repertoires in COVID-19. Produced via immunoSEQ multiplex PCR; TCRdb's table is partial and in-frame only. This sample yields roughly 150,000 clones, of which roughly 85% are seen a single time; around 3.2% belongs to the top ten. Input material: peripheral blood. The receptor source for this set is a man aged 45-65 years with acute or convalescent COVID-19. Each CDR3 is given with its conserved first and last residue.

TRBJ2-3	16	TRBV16	CASSQSGQAGTDTQYF
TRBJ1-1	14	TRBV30	CARGVIRGGSEAFF
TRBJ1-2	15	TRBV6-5	CASSFRDTSADGYTF
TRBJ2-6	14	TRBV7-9	CASSRQGISNVLTF
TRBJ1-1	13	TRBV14	CASSRGVNTEAFF
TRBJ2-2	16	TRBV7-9	CASSLEASEFPGELFF
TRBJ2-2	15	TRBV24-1	CATSRTGGYTGELFF
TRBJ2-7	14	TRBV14	CASSQGQGTYEQYF
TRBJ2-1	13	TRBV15	CATSRDRGYEQFF
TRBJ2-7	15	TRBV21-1	CASSKADTPDYEQYF
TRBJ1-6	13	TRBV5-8	CASSFTENSPLHF
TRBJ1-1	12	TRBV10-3	CAISSTSTEAFF
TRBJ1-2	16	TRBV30	CAWSVPLHWGRNGYTF
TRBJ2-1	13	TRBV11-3	CASSLAGNNEQFF
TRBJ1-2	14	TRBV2	CASQMTGLVEGYTF
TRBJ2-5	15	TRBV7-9	CASSPGRGGQETQYF
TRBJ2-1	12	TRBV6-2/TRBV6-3	CASSYSWREQFF
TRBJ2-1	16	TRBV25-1	CASSETSGSSYNEQFF
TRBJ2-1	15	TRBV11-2	CASSLSLAGDPEQFF
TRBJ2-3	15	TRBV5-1	CASSTPSGGTDTQYF
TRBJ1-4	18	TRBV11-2	CASSSSRNPGQGNEKLFF
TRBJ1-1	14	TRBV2	CASSDRDRNTEAFF
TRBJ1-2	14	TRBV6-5	CASSTTGTPYGYTF
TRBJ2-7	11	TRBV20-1	CSATSGFEQYF
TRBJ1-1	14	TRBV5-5	CASSYPGQGAEAFF
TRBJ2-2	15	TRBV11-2	CASSRTGENTGELFF
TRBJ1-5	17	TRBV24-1	CATSDLQGQPWAQPQHF
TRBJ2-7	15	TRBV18	CASSPPVEGVYEQYF
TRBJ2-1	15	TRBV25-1	CASSDSAVSYNEQFF
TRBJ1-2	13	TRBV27	CASSPQGFYGYTF
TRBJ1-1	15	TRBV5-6	CASSPPSYSYTEAFF
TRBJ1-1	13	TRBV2	CARDTGTGAEAFF
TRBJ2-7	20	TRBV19	CASSKQPGTSGSRSSYEQYF
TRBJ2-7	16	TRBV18	CASSPRQLLGRYEQYF
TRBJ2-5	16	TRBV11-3	CASSTGTSGTQETQYF
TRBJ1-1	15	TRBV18	CASSPNGQGALEAFF
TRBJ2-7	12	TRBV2	CASTWQGDEQYF
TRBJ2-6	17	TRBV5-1	CASSLGPLASGANVLTF
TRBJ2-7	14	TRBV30	CAWDPGTRTYEQYF
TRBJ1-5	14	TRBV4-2	CASSQESGNQPQHF
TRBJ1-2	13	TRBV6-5	CASRSIPDYGYTF
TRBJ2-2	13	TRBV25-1	CASSVTGAGELFF
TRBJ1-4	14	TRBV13	CASSSRTIGEKLFF
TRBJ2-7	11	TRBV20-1	CSAISGLEQYF
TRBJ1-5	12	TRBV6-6	CASSRANQPQHF
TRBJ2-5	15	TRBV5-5	CASSAPGQPQETQYF
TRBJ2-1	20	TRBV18	CASSPQLAGGGPGSYNEQFF
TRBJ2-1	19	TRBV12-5	CASGAAGTGGHYSYNEQFF
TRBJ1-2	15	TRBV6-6	CASSPRDGNSHGYTF
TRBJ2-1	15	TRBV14	CASSRLAGAYNEQFF
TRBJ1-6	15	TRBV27	CASNTWGGGGSPLHF
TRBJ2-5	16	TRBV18	CASSDLSGDYQETQYF